The 5 T cell receptor beta chains reported below all come from one sample, sequenced in a study of blood T cell repertoires in COVID-19. Using immunoSEQ multiplex PCR, the repertoire was profiled, and TCRdb retains in-frame clones only, with some absent. Here the sample spans 180,000 or so clones, approximately 85% being singletons. The material sequenced was PBMCs or T cells enriched from blood (not recorded which). The receptors were sampled from a man in his forties who had recovered from COVID-19.

Here the CDR3 reads CASSLALRVDTEAFF. In nucleotides, the CDR3 is TGTGCCAGCAGCTTAGCGCTCAGGGTGGACACTGAAGCTTTCTTT. V is TRBV7-9 and J is TRBJ1-1, with D possibly being TRBD1 (5 bases). The CDR3 length is 15 residues. V was cut by 0 bases and J by 3 bases, with 11 bases left in between. The germline CDR1 and CDR2 sequences are SEHNR and FQNEAQ (reference sequence). Full variable domain (rest looked up from reference TRBV7-9 and TRBJ1-1): DTGVSQNPRHKITKRGQNVTFRCDPISEHNRLYWYRQTLGQGPEFLTYFQNEAQLEKSRLLSDRFSAERPKGSFSTLEIQRTEQGDSAMYLCASSLALRVDTEAFFGQGTRLTVV.

The CDR3 bases are TGTGCCAGCAGTTTATTGACTAGCGGGTCCGCCTCCTACAATGAGCAGTTCTTC. It codes for CASSLLTSGSASYNEQFF. The V gene is TRBV28, the J gene TRBJ2-1; TRBD2 matches 10 bases. This CDR3 has 18 residues. Germline CDR1 is MDHEN and CDR2 is SYDVKM. The trim removed 1 base at V and 0 bases at J, leaving 6 bases unmatched.

The chain combines TRBV5-1 with TRBJ2-1, with TRBD2 identical over 8 bases. This CDR3 has 17 residues. V was pared by 0 bases and J by 9 bases, with 14 bases of the junction left unmatched. The V gene's germline CDR1 is SGHRS and CDR2 YFSETQ. CDR3 coding DNA: TGCGCCAGCAGCTTGGGAGTTTTAGGCGGGAGGTTGGGTGAGCAGTTCTTC. This translates into CASSLGVLGGRLGEQFF.

This chain joins TRBV19 and TRBJ2-7; 7 bases align to TRBD1. Germline loops: CDR1 LNHDA, CDR2 SQIVND (reference sequence). The CDR3 consists of 13 residues. After removal of 7 bases from V and 5 bases from J, the junction contained 8 bases not matched to a gene. CDR3 loop: CASMGTARNEQYF. The CDR3 bases are TGTGCCAGTATGGGGACAGCTAGAAACGAGCAGTACTTC.

V and J are TRBV24-1 and TRBJ2-5; D perhaps matches TRBD1 (5 bases). The germline gives CDR1 KGHDR, CDR2 SFDVKD. V dropped 4 bases and J dropped 4 bases, with 12 bases sitting between them. The CDR3 loop spans 14 amino acids. This CDR3 is CATSEPGYTETQYF. CDR3 bases: TGTGCCACCAGTGAACCAGGGTATACAGAGACCCAGTACTTC.